This TCR beta chain was sequenced in a study of blood T cell repertoires in COVID-19. The repertoire was sequenced with immunoSEQ multiplex PCR; TCRdb's copy has only in-frame clones and lacks some. The sample has fewer than 250,000 clones, about 86% seen once. Trimming took off 0 bases at V and 6 bases at J, with 6 bases between the two ends. Germline CDR1 SGHKS, CDR2 YYEKEE (reference sequence). The CDR3 covers 12 residues. Sequencing was performed on peripheral blood. V gene TRBV5-5 combines with J gene TRBJ1-2, with D possibly matching TRBD1 (5 bases). The TCR sequence derives from a woman in her seventies with acute or convalescent COVID-19. The CDR3 nucleotides read TGTGCCAGCAGCTTGGCGGGGGATGGCTACACCTTC. Translating gives CASSLAGDGYTF. The complete variable domain, with remaining parts taken from reference TRBV5-5 and TRBJ1-2, reads DAGVTQSPTHLIKTRGQQVTLRCSPISGHKSVSWYQQVLGQGPQFIFQYYEKEERGRGNFPDRFSARQFPNYSSELNVNALLLGDSALYLCASSLAGDGYTFGSGTRLTVV.